This TCR beta chain was sequenced during a study of identical twins. Via MiXCR, TCRdb re-called the 5' RACE reads, giving one row per CDR3 protein. The table has 1,800,000 or so distinct CDR3 sequences, less than 40% seen once. The ends were cut back, 5 bases at V and 0 bases at J, with 8 bases in the middle. Germline V lookup: CDR1 SGHTA, CDR2 FQGNSA. CDR3 size: 15 residues. In this sample, this clonotype turned up a few times. What it binds is not known. Study findings and constraints: Abundant beta clonotypes from cord blood bore fewer insertions; memory repertoires lacked this pattern. Twin-shared out-of-frame alpha sequences showed excess low generation probability.

The V and J genes are TRBV7-2 and TRBJ2-6; D ambiguous. The origin of this receptor is a newborn girl in good health. The sample was cord blood. The CDR3 region is CASSARHSGANVLTF. In DNA form, the CDR3 reads TGTGCCAGCAGCGCGCGACACTCTGGGGCCAACGTCCTGACTTTC. The whole variable domain, filled in from reference TRBV7-2 and TRBJ2-6, reads GAGVSQSPSNKVTEKGKDVELRCDPISGHTALYWYRQSLGQGLEFLIYFQGNSAPDKSGLPSDRFSAERTGGSVSTLTIQRTQQEDSAVYLCASSARHSGANVLTFGAGSRLTVL.